Many counts were recorded for the clone carrying this T cell receptor (beta chain). TCRdb analysed the multiplex PCR reads with MiXCR anew, one entry per CDR3 protein. Among around 170,000 distinct CDR3 sequences listed, around a third were seen once. Samples came from axillary lymph nodes draining the breast cancer. The data were taken from a study of breast tumors, draining lymph nodes, adjacent tissues. The CDR3 has 16 amino acids. Germline CDR1 reads MDHEN; CDR2 reads SYDVKM. The ends lost 4 bases at V and 4 bases at J; junction bases unmatched: 9. The chain joins TRBV28 to TRBJ2-7, with 11 bases that match TRBD2. Material: axillary lymph node tissue. This clonotype originated in a female donor with breast cancer. Some clones in this sample may be carry-over from other donors' samples. The CDR3 coding sequence is TGTGCCAGCAGTTCCACGTTCGGACTAGCGGGTTACGAGCAGTACTTC. Translated: CASSSTFGLAGYEQYF.